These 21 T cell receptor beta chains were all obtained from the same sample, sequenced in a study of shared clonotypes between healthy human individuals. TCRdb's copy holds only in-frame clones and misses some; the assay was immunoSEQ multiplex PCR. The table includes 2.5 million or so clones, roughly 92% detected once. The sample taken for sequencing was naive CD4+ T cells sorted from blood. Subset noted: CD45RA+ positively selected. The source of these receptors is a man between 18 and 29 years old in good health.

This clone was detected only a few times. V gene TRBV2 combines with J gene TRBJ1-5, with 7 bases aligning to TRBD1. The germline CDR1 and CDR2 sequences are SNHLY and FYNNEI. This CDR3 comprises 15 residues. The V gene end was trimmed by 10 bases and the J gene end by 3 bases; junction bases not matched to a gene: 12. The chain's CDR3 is CATKADRVSNQPQHF. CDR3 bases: TGTGCCACTAAGGCCGACAGGGTGTCCAATCAGCCCCAGCATTTT.

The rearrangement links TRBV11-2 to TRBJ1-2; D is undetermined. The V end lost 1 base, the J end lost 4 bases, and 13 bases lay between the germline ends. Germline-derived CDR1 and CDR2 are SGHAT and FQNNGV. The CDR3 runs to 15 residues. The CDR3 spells CASSLGSASVYGYTF. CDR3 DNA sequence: TGTGCCAGCAGCTTAGGGTCAGCATCGGTCTATGGCTACACCTTC.

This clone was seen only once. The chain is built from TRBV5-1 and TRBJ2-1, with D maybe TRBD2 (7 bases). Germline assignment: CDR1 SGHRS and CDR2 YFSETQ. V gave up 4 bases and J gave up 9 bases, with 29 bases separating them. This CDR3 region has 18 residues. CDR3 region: CASSLSIRTAAAGSEQFF. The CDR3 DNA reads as TGCGCCAGCAGCCTTTCCATTCGGACAGCGGCAGCGGGAAGTGAGCAGTTCTTC. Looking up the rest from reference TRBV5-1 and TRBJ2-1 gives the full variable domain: KAGVTQTPRYLIKTRGQQVTLSCSPISGHRSVSWYQQTPGQGLQFLFEYFSETQRNKGNFPGRFSGRQFSNSRSEMNVSTLELGDSALYLCASSLSIRTAAAGSEQFFGPGTRLTVL.

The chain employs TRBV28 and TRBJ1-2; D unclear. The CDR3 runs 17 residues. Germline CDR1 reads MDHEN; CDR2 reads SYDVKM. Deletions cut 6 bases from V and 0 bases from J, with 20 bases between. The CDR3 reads CASSSGARKPANYGYTF. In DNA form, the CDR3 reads TGTGCCAGCAGCTCCGGTGCCCGGAAACCAGCTAACTATGGCTACACCTTC.

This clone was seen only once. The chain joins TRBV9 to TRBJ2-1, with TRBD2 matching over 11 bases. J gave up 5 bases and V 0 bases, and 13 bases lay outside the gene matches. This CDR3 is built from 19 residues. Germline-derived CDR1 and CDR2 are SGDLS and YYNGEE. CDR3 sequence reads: CASSVATPGLAASNNEQFF. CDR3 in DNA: TGTGCCAGCAGCGTAGCCACGCCGGGACTAGCGGCGTCAAACAATGAGCAGTTCTTC.

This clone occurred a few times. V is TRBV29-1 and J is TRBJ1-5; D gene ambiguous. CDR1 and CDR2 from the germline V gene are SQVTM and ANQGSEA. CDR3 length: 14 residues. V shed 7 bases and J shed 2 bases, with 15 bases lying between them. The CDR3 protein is CSAPEFGGNQPQHF. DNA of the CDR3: TGCAGCGCCCCAGAGTTTGGGGGCAATCAGCCCCAGCATTTT. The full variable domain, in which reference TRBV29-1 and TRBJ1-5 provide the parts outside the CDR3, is SAVISQKPSRDICQRGTSLTIQCQVDSQVTMMFWYRQQPGQSLTLIATANQGSEATYESGFVIDKFPISRPNLTFSTLTVSNMSPEDSSIYLCSAPEFGGNQPQHFGDGTRLSIL.

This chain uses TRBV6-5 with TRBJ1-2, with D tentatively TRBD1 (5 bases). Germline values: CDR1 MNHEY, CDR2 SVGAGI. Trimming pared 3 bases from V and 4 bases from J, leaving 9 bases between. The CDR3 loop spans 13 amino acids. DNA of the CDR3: TGTGCCAGCAGTTATGACAGTAGCTATGGCTACACCTTC. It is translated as CASSYDSSYGYTF.

CDR3 amino acids: CASSLAAGGDIQYF. For the CDR3, the DNA is TGTGCCAGCAGCTTAGCGGCAGGGGGCGACATTCAGTACTTC. The rearrangement joins TRBV7-9 to TRBJ2-4; TRBD1 matches at 8 bases. V dropped 0 bases and J dropped 8; count of bases not matched to a gene: 3. Germline assignment: CDR1 SEHNR and CDR2 FQNEAQ (reference sequence). The CDR3 loop spans 14 amino acids.

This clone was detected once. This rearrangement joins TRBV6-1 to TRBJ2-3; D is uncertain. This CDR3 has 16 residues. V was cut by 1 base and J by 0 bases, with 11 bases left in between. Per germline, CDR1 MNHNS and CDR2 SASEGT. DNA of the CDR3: TGTGCCAGCAGTGAAGGGGCCAGGATTAGCACAGATACGCAGTATTTT. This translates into CASSEGARISTDTQYF.

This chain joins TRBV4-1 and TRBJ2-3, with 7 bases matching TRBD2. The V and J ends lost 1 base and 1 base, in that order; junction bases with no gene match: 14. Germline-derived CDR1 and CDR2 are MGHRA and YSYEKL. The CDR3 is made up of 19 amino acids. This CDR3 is CASSQVLTRTGGGTDTQYF. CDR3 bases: TGCGCCAGCAGCCAAGTTCTTACAAGAACGGGGGGTGGCACAGATACGCAGTATTTT.

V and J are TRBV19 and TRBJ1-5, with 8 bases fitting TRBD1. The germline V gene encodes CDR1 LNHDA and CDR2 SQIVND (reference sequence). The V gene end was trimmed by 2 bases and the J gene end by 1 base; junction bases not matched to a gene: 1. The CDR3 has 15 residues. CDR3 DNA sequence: TGTGCCAGTAGTATACAGGGGGCGAGCAATCAGCCCCAGCATTTT. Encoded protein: CASSIQGASNQPQHF.

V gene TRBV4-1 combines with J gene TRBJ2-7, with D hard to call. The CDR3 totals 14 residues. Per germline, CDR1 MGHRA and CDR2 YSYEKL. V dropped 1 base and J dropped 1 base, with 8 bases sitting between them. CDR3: CASSQGPVSYEQYF. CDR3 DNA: TGCGCCAGCAGCCAAGGGCCTGTATCCTACGAGCAGTACTTC.

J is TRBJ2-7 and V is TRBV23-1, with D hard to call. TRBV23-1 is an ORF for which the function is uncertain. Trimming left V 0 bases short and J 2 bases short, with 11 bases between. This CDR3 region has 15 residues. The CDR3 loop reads CASSQSAGPAYEQYF. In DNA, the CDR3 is TGCGCCAGCAGTCAATCGGCAGGCCCGGCCTACGAGCAGTACTTC.

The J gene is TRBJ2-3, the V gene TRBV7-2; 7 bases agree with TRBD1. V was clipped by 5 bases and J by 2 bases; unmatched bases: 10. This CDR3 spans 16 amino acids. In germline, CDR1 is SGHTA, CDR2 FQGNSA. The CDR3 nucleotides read TGTGCCAGCAGCCGTTTTAGGGGGCGGTACACAGATACGCAGTATTTT. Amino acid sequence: CASSRFRGRYTDTQYF.

In DNA form, the CDR3 reads TGCGCCAGCCGTTCTACAGGGAAGGACGAGCAGTACTTC. It specifies CASRSTGKDEQYF. V usage is TRBV5-1 and J usage is TRBJ2-7, with D perhaps TRBD1 (6 bases). Germline V CDR1 and CDR2: SGHRS, YFSETQ. The V gene lost 7 bases and the J gene lost 5 bases, with 16 bases spanning the gap. CDR3 length: 13 amino acids.

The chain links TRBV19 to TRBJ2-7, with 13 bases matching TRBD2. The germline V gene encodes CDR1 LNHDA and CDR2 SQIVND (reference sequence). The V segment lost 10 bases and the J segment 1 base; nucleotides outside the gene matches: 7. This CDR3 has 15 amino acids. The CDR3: CATGLAGVPSYEQYF. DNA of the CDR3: TGTGCCACTGGACTAGCGGGAGTACCGTCCTACGAGCAGTACTTC.

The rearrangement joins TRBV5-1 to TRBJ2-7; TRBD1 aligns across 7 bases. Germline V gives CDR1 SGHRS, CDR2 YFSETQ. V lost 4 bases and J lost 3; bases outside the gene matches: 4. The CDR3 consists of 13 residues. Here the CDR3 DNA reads TGCGCCAGCAGCCGGGACAGCCACTACGAGCAGTACTTC. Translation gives CASSRDSHYEQYF.

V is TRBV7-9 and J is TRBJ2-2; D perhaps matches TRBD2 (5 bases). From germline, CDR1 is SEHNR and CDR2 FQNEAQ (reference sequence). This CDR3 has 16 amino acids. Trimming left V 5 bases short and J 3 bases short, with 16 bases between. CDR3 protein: CASSPRLTSDTGELFF. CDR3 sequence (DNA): TGTGCCAGCAGCCCAAGACTAACCTCGGACACCGGGGAGCTGTTTTTT.

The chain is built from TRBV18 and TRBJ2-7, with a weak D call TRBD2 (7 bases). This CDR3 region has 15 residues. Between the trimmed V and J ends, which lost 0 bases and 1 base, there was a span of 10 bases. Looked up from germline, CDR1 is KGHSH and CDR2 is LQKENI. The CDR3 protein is CASSPPGGASYEQYF. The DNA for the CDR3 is TGTGCCAGCTCACCACCAGGGGGGGCTTCCTACGAGCAGTACTTC.

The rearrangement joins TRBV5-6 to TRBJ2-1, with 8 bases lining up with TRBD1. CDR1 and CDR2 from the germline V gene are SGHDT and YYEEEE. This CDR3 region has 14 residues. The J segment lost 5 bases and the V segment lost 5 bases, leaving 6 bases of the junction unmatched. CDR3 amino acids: CASRLDRADNEQFF. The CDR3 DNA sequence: TGTGCCAGCAGACTGGACAGGGCGGACAATGAGCAGTTCTTC.

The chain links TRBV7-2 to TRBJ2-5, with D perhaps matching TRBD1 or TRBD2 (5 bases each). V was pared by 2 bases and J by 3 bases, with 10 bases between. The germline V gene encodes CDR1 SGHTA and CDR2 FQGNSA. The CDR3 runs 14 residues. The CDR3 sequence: CASSLPMGEETQYF. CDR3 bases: TGTGCCAGCAGCTTACCCATGGGGGAAGAGACCCAGTACTTC.